This T cell receptor (beta chain) was observed in a study of T cells in Graves' hyperthyroidism and ophthalmopathy. Background on the study: At the time of initial diagnosis and before any treatment, peripheral blood was collected.

The CDR3 has 15 amino acids. Losses at the gene ends were 2 bases for V and 8 bases for J; bases not matched to a gene: 8. Germline assignment: CDR1 SGHVS and CDR2 FQNEAQ. RNA transcripts were the template for amplifying TCR beta CDR3 regions. The HTBI primer set was used in a first-round RT-PCR of the TCR CDR3. TCRdb re-called the multiplex PCR reads through MiXCR, storing one row per CDR3 protein. The top ten hold 9.2% of the sample, which has about 400,000 distinct CDR3 sequences, less than 15% seen once. These patients, aged 18 to 65, had recently diagnosed hyperthyroidism lasting under 2 months. This sample holds PBMCs from roughly 10 ml fresh peripheral blood.

The source of this sequence is a woman aged 18-29 years with Graves' hyperthyroidism. The J gene is TRBJ2-1, the V gene TRBV7-8, with 8 bases aligning to TRBD2. Sequenced material: blood. The CDR3 coding sequence is TGTGCCAGCAGCTTATCCGGGGGGGGCTATGATGAGCAGTTCTTC. Amino acids: CASSLSGGGYDEQFF.